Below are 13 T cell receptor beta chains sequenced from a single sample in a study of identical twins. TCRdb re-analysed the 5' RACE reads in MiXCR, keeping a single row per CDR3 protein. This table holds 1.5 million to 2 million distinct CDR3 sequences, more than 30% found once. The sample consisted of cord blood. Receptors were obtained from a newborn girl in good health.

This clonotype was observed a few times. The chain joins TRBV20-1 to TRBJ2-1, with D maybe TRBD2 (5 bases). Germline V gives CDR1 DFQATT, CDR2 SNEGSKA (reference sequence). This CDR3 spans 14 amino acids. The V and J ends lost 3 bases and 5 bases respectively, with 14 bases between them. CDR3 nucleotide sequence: TGCAGTGCTAGGGAGGCAGATAAGAACAATGAGCAGTTCTTC. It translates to CSAREADKNNEQFF.

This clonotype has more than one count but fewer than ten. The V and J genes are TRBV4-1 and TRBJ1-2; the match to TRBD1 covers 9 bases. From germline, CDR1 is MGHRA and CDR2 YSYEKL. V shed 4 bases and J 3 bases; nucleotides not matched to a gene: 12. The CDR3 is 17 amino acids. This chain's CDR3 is CASSPYFFDRGDYGYTF. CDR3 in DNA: TGCGCCAGCAGCCCGTATTTCTTCGACAGGGGGGACTATGGCTACACCTTC.

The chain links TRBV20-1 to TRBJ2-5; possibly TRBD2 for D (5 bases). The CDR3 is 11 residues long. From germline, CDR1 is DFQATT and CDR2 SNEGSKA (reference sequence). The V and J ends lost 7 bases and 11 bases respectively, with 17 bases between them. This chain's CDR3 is CSGMEATEQYF. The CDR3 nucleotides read TGCAGTGGGATGGAGGCTACTGAGCAGTACTTC.

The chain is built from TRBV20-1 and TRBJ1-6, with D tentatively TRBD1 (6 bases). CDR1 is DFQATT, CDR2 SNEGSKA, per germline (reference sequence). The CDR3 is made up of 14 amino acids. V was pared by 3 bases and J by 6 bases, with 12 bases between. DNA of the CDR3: TGCAGTGCTAGTTCGGGGGCCCTTAATTCACCCCTCCACTTT. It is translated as CSASSGALNSPLHF.

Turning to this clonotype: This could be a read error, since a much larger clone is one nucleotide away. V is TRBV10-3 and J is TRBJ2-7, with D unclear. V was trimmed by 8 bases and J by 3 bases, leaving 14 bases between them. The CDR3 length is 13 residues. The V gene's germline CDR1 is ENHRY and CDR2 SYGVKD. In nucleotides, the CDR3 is TGTGCCATCGTTTTTCCGTCTTACTACGAGCAGTACTTC. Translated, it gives CAIVFPSYYEQYF.

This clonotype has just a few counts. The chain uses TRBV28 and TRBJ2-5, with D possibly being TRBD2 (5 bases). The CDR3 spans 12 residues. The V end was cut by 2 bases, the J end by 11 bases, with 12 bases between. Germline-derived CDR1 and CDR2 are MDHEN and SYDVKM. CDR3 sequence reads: CASSLGRRRQYF. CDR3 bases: TGTGCCAGCAGTTTAGGTCGACGGAGGCAGTACTTC.

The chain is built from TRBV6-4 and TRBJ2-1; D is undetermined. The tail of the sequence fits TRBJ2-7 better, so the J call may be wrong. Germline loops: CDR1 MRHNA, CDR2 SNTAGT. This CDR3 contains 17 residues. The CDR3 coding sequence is TGTGCCAGCAGTGACTCAGAGGTCCTACCGAACTACAATGAGCAGTACTTC. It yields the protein CASSDSEVLPNYNEQYF.

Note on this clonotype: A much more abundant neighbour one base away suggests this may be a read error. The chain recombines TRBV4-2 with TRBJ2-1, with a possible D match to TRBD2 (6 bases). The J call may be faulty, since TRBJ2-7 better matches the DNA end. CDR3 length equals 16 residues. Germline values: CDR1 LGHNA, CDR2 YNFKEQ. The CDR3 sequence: CASSQELSGSYNEQYF. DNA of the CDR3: TGTGCCAGCAGCCAAGAACTTAGCGGCTCCTACAATGAGCAGTACTTC.

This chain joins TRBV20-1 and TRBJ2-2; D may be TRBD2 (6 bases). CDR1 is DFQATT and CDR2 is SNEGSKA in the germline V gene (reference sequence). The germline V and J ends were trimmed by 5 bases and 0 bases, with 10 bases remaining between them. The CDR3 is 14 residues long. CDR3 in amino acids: CSAEPGANTGELFF. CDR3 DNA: TGCAGTGCTGAACCGGGGGCGAACACCGGGGAGCTGTTTTTT.

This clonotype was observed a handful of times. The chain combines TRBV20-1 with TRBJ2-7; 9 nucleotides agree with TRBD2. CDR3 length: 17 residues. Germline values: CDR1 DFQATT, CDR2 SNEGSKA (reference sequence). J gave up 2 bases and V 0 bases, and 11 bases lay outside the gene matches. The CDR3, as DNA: TGCAGTGCTAGAGATCGGCTAGCGGGGACGATAACCTACGAGCAGTACTTC. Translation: CSARDRLAGTITYEQYF.

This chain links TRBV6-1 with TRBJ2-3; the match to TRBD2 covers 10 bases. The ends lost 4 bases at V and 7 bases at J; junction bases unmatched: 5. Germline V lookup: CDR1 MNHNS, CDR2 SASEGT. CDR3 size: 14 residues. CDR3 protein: CASSVGLAEYTQYF. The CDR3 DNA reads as TGTGCCAGCAGTGTCGGACTAGCGGAATATACGCAGTATTTT.

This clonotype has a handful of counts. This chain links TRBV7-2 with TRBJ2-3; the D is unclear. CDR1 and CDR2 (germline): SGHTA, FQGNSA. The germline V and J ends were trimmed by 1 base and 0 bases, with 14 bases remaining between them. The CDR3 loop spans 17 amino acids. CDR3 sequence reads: CASSLERRAPSTDTQYF. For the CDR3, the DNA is TGTGCCAGCAGCTTAGAGAGACGGGCACCTAGCACAGATACGCAGTATTTT.

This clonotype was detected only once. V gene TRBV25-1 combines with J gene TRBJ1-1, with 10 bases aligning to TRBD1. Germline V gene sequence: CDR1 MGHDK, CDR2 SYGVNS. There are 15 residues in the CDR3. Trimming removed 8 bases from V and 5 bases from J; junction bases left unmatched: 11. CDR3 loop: CASRWTGGRVTEAFF. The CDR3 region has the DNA TGTGCCAGCCGATGGACAGGGGGGAGAGTTACTGAAGCTTTCTTT.